Each of the 14 T cell receptor beta chains below was sequenced from the same sample in a study of cytomegalovirus exposure and HLA in healthy donors. In the PCR, 60 Vbeta and 13 Jbeta primers were used. The assay was immunoSEQ multiplex PCR, and TCRdb's table has in-frame clones only and misses some. The sample holds about 210,000 clones, roughly 77% seen once. The specimen was PBMCs. All receptors come from a man aged 40-49 years in good health and CMV-seropositive.

The rearrangement links TRBV30 to TRBJ2-3; 8 bases are a match to TRBD2. Germline V CDR1 and CDR2: GTSNPN, SVGIG (reference sequence). V lost 0 bases and J lost 5; bases outside the gene matches: 7. The CDR3 is made up of 15 amino acids. The CDR3 loop reads CAWSVGSGERDTQYF. CDR3 DNA sequence: TGTGCCTGGAGTGTTGGTAGCGGGGAGAGAGATACGCAGTATTTT. The complete variable domain, with remaining parts taken from reference TRBV30 and TRBJ2-3, reads SQTIHQWPATLVQPVGSPLSLECTVEGTSNPNLYWYRQAAGRGLQLLFYSVGIGQISSEVPQNLSASRPQDRQFILSSKKLLLSDSGFYLCAWSVGSGERDTQYFGPGTRLTVL.

The chain links TRBV7-9 to TRBJ2-1; 7 bases are a match to TRBD2. After removal of 4 bases from V and 10 bases from J, the junction contained 13 bases not matched to a gene. This CDR3 contains 15 residues. Per the germline V gene, CDR1 is SEHNR and CDR2 is FQNEAQ (reference sequence). The CDR3 DNA reads as TGTGCCAGCAGCTACCCCGGGGGGTTGAGTTGGGAGCAGTTCTTC. The encoded protein is CASSYPGGLSWEQFF.

This clone was seen only a few times. The chain has TRBV6-1 and TRBJ2-7, with a tentative D call TRBD1 (6 bases). Per the germline V gene, CDR1 is MNHNS and CDR2 is SASEGT. Deletions cut 7 bases from V and 1 base from J, with 14 bases between. The CDR3 length is 14 residues. This CDR3 reads CASKGQRNSYEQYF. CDR3 coding DNA: TGTGCCAGCAAAGGACAGAGAAATTCCTACGAGCAGTACTTC.

A word on this clone: Other DNA sequences from this sample encode an identical CDR3 as well. The rearrangement links TRBV6-1 to TRBJ2-2; 7 bases fit TRBD1. From germline, CDR1 is MNHNS and CDR2 SASEGT. The CDR3 spans 16 residues. V trimming: 2 bases; J trimming: 0 bases; junction bases outside the gene matches: 3. CDR3 sequence: CASSERGGANTGELFF. CDR3 coding DNA: TGTGCCAGCAGTGAACGAGGGGGCGCGAACACCGGGGAGCTGTTTTTT.

V usage is TRBV7-2 and J usage is TRBJ1-2, with a weak D call TRBD1 (5 bases). The germline V and J ends were trimmed by 5 bases and 4 bases, with 23 bases remaining between them. The CDR3 has 17 amino acids. Germline CDR1 SGHTA, CDR2 FQGNSA. CDR3 sequence: CASSPEPGKVAFYGYTF. Here the CDR3 DNA reads TGTGCCAGCAGCCCCGAGCCAGGGAAAGTGGCTTTCTATGGCTACACCTTC.

The gene calls are TRBV11-2 and TRBJ2-1, with 7 bases matching TRBD2. Losses at the gene ends were 1 base for V and 2 bases for J; bases not matched to a gene: 5. The CDR3 length is 16 residues. Germline CDR1 SGHAT, CDR2 FQNNGV. In DNA form, the CDR3 reads TGTGCCAGCAGCTTAGCGAGCGGGATCACCTACAATGAGCAGTTCTTC. Protein product: CASSLASGITYNEQFF.

This chain uses TRBV10-2 with TRBJ2-7; 8 nucleotides match TRBD1. CDR1 and CDR2 (germline): WSHSY, SAAADI. Losses at the gene ends were 2 bases for V and 5 bases for J; bases not matched to a gene: 11. CDR3 length: 16 residues. CDR3 in amino acids: CASSELVQGAQDEQYF. CDR3 nucleotide sequence: TGCGCCAGCAGTGAGCTAGTCCAGGGGGCGCAAGACGAGCAGTACTTC.

This clone was counted between two and nine times. The J gene is TRBJ2-2, the V gene TRBV2; possible D gene TRBD2, 5 bases. This CDR3 region has 14 residues. Germline lookup yields CDR1 SNHLY and CDR2 FYNNEI. V shed 7 bases and J shed 1 base, with 10 bases lying between them. The DNA of the CDR3 is TGTGCCAGCAATTTAGCGCGGAACACCGGGGAGCTGTTTTTT. Translated, it gives CASNLARNTGELFF.

This chain connects TRBV4-3 to TRBJ2-1, with 7 bases fitting TRBD1. In germline, CDR1 is LGHNA, CDR2 YSLEER. After removal of 4 bases from V and 9 bases from J, the junction contained 9 bases not matched to a gene. The CDR3 spans 14 residues. DNA for the CDR3: TGCGCCAGCAGCCCCTCAGGGACAGTAGCTGAGCAGTTCTTC. Residues: CASSPSGTVAEQFF.

This chain links TRBV2 with TRBJ2-7; 9 bases are shared with TRBD2. CDR1 is SNHLY, CDR2 FYNNEI, per germline. V lost 6 bases to trimming and J lost 5 bases; unmatched junction nucleotides: 11. The CDR3 consists of 15 residues. The CDR3 coding sequence is TGTGCCAGCAGACCCCCGGGACTAGCACACGACGAGCAGTACTTC. Translated, it gives CASRPPGLAHDEQYF.

The chain uses TRBV2 and TRBJ2-5; TRBD2 aligns across 12 bases. From germline, CDR1 is SNHLY and CDR2 FYNNEI. V was pared by 2 bases and J by 8 bases, with 6 bases of the junction left unmatched. The CDR3 is 15 amino acids. As DNA, the CDR3 is TGTGCCAGCAGTGAAACTAGCGGGGGGAGACGTACCCAGTACTTC. This encodes CASSETSGGRRTQYF.

The chain recombines TRBV6-1 with TRBJ2-2; 8 nucleotides line up with TRBD2. The trim removed 6 bases at V and 5 bases at J, leaving 2 bases unmatched. Germline CDR1 MNHNS, CDR2 SASEGT. This CDR3 has 13 residues. DNA of the CDR3: TGTGCCAGCAGGCGGGGGGAGACCGGGGAGCTGTTTTTT. It translates to CASRRGETGELFF.

The chain carries TRBV19 and TRBJ1-5; D is possibly TRBD1 (6 bases). Germline CDR1 LNHDA, CDR2 SQIVND (reference sequence). V lost 5 bases, J lost 2 bases, and 19 bases lay in between. This CDR3 comprises 17 residues. CDR3 sequence: CASSAYSQGLGNQPQHF. DNA of the CDR3: TGTGCCAGTAGTGCCTACTCACAGGGTCTGGGCAATCAGCCCCAGCATTTT.

CDR3 nucleotides: TGTGCCAGCAGCTTAGTTTTTGGCAGGCAGAACTATGGCTACACCTTC. It codes for CASSLVFGRQNYGYTF. V gene TRBV7-8 combines with J gene TRBJ1-2; D uncertain. Per germline, CDR1 SGHVS and CDR2 FQNEAQ. Deletions cut 1 base from V and 2 bases from J, with 14 bases between. The CDR3 length is 16 residues.